Detailed here is one T cell receptor (beta chain). Its matching antigen is unknown. The treatment was: oral pan-JAK inhibitor, 5-10 mg twice daily. PBMCs provided sorted CD4+ and CD8+ T cells. This record comes from a study of CD8+ T cells in alopecia areata. TCR sequencing used cDNA made by reverse transcription of extracted RNA. Clones were read by immunoSEQ multiplex PCR, and TCRdb kept only the in-frame ones, dropping some. The table shows more than 200,000 clones, with 66% occurring only once. Study results and limitations: The treated group had a single nonresponder, limiting CD8+ expansion-response conclusions.

Between the trimmed V and J ends, which lost 6 bases and 2 bases, there was a span of 12 bases. The germline V gene has CDR1 SGHRS and CDR2 YFSETQ. The CDR3 runs 13 residues. V gene TRBV5-1 combines with J gene TRBJ2-7; D call uncertain. This sequence was found in a human donor with alopecia areata. The starting material was CD4+ T cells sorted from blood, obtained around week 44, from a patient treated with tofacitinib. The CDR3 reads CASTPEATYEQYF. Written as DNA, the CDR3 is TGCGCCAGCACCCCTGAGGCGACCTACGAGCAGTACTTC. The full variable domain, completed using reference TRBV5-1 and TRBJ2-7, is KAGVTQTPRYLIKTRGQQVTLSCSPISGHRSVSWYQQTPGQGLQFLFEYFSETQRNKGNFPGRFSGRQFSNSRSEMNVSTLELGDSALYLCASTPEATYEQYFGPGTRLTVT.